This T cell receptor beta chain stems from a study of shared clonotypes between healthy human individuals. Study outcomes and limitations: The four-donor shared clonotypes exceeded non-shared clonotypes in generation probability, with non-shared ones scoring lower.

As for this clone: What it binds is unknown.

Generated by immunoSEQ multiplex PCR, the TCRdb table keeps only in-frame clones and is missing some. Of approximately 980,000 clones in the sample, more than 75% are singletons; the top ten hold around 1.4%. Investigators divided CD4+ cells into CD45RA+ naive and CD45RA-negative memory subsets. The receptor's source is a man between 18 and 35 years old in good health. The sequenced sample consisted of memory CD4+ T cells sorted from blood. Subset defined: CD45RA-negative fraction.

The CDR3 DNA reads TGTGCCATCAGTTATGGCAGGCAAGAGACCCAGTACTTC. Amino acid sequence: CAISYGRQETQYF. This rearrangement joins TRBV10-3 to TRBJ2-5; D unclear. This CDR3 has 13 residues. CDR1 is ENHRY and CDR2 is SYGVKD in the germline V gene. V was cut by 5 bases and J by 2 bases, with 9 bases left in between.